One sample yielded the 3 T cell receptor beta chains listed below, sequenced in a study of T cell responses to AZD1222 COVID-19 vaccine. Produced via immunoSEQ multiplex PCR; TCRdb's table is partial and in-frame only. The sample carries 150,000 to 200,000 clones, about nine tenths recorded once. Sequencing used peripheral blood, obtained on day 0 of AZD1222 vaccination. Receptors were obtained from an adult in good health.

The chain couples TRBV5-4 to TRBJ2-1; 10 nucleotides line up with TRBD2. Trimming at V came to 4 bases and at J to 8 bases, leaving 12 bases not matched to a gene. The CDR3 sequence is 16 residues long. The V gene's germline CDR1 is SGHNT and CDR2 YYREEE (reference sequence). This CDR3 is CASSPRPAGGPDEQFF. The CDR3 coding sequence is TGTGCCAGCAGCCCGAGGCCAGCGGGGGGGCCAGATGAGCAGTTCTTC.

CDR3 in amino acids: CASSLGLGKYEQYF. In DNA form, the CDR3 reads TGTGCCAGCAGCCTCGGACTAGGTAAATACGAGCAGTACTTC. The rearrangement joins TRBV7-2 to TRBJ2-7, with TRBD2 matching over 7 bases. CDR3 length: 14 amino acids. The J segment lost 4 bases and the V segment lost 5 bases, leaving 8 bases of the junction unmatched. Per the germline V gene, CDR1 is SGHTA and CDR2 is FQGNSA.

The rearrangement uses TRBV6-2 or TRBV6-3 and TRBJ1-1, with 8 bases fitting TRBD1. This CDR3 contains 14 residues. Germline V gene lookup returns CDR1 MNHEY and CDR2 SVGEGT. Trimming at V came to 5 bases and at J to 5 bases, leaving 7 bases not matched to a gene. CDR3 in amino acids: CASSHRGTGTEAFF. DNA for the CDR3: TGTGCCAGCAGTCACCGAGGGACAGGAACTGAAGCTTTCTTT.